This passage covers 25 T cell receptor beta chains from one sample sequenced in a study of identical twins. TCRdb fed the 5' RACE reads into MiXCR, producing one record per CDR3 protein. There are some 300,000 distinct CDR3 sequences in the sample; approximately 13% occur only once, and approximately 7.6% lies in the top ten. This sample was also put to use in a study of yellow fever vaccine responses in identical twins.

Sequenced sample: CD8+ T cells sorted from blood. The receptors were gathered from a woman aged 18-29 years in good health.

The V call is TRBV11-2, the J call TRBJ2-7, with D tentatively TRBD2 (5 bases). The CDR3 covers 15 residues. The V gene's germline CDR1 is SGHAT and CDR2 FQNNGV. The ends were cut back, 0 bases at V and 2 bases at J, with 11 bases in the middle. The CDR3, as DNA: TGTGCCAGCAGCTTAGATCCGGGGAATCCCTACGAGCAGTACTTC. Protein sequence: CASSLDPGNPYEQYF.

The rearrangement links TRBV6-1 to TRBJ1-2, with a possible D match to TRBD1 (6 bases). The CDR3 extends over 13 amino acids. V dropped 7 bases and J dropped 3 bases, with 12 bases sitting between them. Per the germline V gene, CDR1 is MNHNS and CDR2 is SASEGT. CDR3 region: CASKLQGYYGYTF. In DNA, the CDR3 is TGTGCCAGCAAATTACAGGGATACTATGGCTACACCTTC.

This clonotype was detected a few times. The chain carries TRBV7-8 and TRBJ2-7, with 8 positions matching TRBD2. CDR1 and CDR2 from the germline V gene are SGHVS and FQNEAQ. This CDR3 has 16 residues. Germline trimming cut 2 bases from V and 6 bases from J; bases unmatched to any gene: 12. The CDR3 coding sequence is TGTGCCAGCAGCTTAATCCGTGAGCGGGAGTTAATCGAGCAGTACTTC. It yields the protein CASSLIRERELIEQYF.

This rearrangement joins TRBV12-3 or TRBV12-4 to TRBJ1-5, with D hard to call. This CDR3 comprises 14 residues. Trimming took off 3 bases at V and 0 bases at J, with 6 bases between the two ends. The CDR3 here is CASSFRFSNQPQHF. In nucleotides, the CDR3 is TGTGCCAGCAGTTTCCGCTTTAGCAATCAGCCCCAGCATTTT.

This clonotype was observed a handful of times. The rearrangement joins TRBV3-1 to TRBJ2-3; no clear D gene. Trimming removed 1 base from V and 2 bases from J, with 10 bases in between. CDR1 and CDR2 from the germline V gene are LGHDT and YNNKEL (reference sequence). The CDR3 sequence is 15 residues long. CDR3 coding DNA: TGTGCCAGCAGCCAAGGGGAAGGGTACACAGATACGCAGTATTTT. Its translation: CASSQGEGYTDTQYF.

CDR3 amino acids: CASSLDSPGDGYTF. DNA for the CDR3: TGTGCCAGCAGCCTAGACTCACCAGGTGATGGCTACACCTTC. The chain uses TRBV28 and TRBJ1-2; no reliable D call. This CDR3 region has 14 residues. The V and J ends lost 6 bases and 6 bases respectively, with 17 bases between them. CDR1 MDHEN and CDR2 SYDVKM come from the germline V gene.

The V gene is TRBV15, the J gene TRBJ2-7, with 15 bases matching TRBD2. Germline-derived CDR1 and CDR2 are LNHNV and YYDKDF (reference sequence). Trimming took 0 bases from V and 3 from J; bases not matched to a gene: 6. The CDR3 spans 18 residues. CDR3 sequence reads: CATSRDFGLAGGSYEQYF. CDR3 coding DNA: TGTGCCACCAGCAGAGATTTTGGACTAGCGGGAGGGAGCTACGAGCAGTACTTC. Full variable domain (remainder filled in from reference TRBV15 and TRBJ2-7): DAMVIQNPRYQVTQFGKPVTLSCSQTLNHNVMYWYQQKSSQAPKLLFHYYDKDFNNEADTPDNFQSRRPNTSFCFLDIRSPGLGDTAMYLCATSRDFGLAGGSYEQYFGPGTRLTVT.

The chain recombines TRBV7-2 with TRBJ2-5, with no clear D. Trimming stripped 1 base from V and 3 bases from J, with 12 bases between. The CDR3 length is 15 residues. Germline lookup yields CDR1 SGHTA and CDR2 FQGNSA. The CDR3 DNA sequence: TGTGCCAGCAGCTTAGTTGGTGGGAAAGAAGAGACCCAGTACTTC. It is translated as CASSLVGGKEETQYF.

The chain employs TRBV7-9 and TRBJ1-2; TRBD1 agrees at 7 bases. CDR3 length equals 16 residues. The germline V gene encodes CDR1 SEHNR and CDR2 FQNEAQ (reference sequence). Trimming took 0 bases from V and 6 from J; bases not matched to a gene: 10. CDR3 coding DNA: TGTGCCAGCAGCTTAGCGAGGAGACAGGGCAATGATGGCTACACCTTC. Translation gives CASSLARRQGNDGYTF.

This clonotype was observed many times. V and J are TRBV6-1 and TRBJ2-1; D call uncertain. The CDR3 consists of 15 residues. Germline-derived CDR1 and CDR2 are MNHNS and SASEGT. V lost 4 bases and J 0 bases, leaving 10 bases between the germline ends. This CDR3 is CASSADISSYNEQFF. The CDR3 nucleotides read TGTGCCAGCAGTGCAGACATAAGCTCCTACAATGAGCAGTTCTTC.

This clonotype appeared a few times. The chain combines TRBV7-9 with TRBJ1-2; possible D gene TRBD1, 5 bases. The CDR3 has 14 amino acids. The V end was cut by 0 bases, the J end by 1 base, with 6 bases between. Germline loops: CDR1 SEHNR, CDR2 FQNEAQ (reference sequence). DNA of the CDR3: TGTGCCAGCAGCTTAGCGACAGTTAACTATGGCTACACCTTC. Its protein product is CASSLATVNYGYTF.

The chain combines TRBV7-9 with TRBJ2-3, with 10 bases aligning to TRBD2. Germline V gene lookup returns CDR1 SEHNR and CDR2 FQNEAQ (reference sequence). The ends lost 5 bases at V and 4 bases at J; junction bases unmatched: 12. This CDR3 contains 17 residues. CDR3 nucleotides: TGTGCCAGCAGCGGACCAACAGCGGGAGGGCCATCAGATACGCAGTATTTT. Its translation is CASSGPTAGGPSDTQYF.

CDR3 coding DNA: TGCGCCAGCAATCCGGGGGGCAGGGGACGCTACGAGCAGTACTTC. This gives the protein CASNPGGRGRYEQYF. V is TRBV5-1 and J is TRBJ2-7; the D gene is possibly TRBD2 (7 bases). The germline gives CDR1 SGHRS, CDR2 YFSETQ. The CDR3 runs to 15 residues. Trimming removed 6 bases from V and 3 bases from J, with 19 bases in between.

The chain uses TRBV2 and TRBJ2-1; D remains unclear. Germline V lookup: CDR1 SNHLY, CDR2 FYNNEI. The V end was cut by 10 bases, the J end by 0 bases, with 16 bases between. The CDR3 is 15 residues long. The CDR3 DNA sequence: TGTGCCACCGAGCCCCGTTCCGTCTCCTACAATGAGCAGTTCTTC. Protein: CATEPRSVSYNEQFF.

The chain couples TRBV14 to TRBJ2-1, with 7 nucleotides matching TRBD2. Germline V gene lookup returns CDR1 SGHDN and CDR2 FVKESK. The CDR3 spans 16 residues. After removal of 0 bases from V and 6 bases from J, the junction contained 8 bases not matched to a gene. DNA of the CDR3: TGTGCCAGCAGCCAAGATTGGCTAGCGGCCAGCAATGAGCAGTTCTTC. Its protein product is CASSQDWLAASNEQFF.

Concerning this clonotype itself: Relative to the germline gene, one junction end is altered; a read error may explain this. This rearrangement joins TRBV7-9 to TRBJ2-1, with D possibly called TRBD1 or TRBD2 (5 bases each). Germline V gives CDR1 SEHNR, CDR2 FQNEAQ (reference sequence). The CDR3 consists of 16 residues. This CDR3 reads CAGSLGAGTLGNEQFF. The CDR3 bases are TGTGCCGGCAGCTTAGGGGCAGGGACCCTGGGGAATGAGCAGTTCTTC.

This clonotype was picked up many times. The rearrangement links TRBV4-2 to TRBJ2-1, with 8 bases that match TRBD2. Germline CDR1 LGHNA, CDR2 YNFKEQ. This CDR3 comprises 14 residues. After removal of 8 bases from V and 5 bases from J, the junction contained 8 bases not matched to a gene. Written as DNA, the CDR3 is TGTGCCAGCGGGGCAGCGGGAGTCAACAATGAGCAGTTCTTC. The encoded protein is CASGAAGVNNEQFF.

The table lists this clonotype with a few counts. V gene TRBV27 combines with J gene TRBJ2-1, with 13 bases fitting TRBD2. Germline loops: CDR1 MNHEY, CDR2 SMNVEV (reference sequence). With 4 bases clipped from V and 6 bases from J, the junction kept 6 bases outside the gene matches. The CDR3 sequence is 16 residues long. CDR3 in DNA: TGTGCCAGCAGTTCGGGACTAGCGGGAAACAGCAATGAGCAGTTCTTC. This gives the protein CASSSGLAGNSNEQFF.

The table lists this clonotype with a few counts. The CDR3 DNA sequence: TGTGCCAGCACCCTCTTTGGACTAGCGGGAGATATTGGGCAGTTCTTC. Translated, it gives CASTLFGLAGDIGQFF. V and J are TRBV12-3 or TRBV12-4 and TRBJ2-1, with TRBD2 matching 13 bases. V was pared by 7 bases and J by 12 bases, with 15 bases of the junction left unmatched. The CDR3 spans 16 residues.

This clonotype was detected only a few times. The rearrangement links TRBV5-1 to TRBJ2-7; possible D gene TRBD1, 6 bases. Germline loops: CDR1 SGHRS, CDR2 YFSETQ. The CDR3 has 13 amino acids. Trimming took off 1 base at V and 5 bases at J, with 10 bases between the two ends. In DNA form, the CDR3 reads TGCGCCAGCAGCTTGACAGGGATGGACGAGCAGTACGTC. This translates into CASSLTGMDEQYV.

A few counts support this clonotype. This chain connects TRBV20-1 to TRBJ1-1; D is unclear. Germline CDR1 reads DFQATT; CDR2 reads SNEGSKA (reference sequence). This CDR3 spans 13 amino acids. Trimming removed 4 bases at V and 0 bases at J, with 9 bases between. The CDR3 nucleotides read TGCAGTGCTACAGACACCCTGAACACTGAAGCTTTCTTT. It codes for CSATDTLNTEAFF.

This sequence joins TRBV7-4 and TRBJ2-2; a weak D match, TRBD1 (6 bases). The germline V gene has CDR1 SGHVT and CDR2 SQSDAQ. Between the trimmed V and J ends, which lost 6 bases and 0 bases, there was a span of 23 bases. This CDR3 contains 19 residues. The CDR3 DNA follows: TGTGCCAGCAGTCCTTCGTATTTCACAGGGAAGGCGAACACCGGGGAGCTGTTTTTT. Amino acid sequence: CASSPSYFTGKANTGELFF.

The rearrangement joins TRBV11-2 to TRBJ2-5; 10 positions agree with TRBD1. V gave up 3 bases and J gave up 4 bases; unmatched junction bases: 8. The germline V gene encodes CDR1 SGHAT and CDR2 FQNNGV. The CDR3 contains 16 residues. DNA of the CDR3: TGTGCCAGCAGCTTGACCGGACAGGGGGTAGGAGAGACCCAGTACTTC. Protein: CASSLTGQGVGETQYF.

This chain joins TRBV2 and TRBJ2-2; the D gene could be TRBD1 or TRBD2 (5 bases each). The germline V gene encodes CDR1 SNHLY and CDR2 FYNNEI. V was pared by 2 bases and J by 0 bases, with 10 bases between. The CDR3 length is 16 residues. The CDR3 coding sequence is TGTGCCAGCAGTGAATGGGGGTCGGCGAACACCGGGGAGCTGTTTTTT. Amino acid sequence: CASSEWGSANTGELFF.

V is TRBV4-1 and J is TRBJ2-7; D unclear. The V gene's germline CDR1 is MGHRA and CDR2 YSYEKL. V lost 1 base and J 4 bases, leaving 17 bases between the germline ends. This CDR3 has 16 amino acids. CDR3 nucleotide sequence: TGCGCCAGCAGCCAAGTACCTGGCGACTCGACGTACGAGCAGTACTTC. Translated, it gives CASSQVPGDSTYEQYF.